This T cell receptor beta chain was retrieved from a study of blood T cell repertoires in COVID-19. In the study overall: Collection of acute and convalescent COVID-19 samples took place in the United States, Italy and Spain. Sample material is recorded as cDNA or gDNA derived from T cells, B-cell-depleted T cells, or PBMCs.

During active infection, Seattle patients enrolled and were then monitored through disease. The CDR3 is made up of 13 amino acids. Per germline, CDR1 SGHTA and CDR2 FQGTGA. The V gene end was trimmed by 5 bases and the J gene end by 2 bases; junction bases not matched to a gene: 2. The count of this clone is one. Clones were sequenced by immunoSEQ multiplex PCR, and TCRdb holds only the in-frame ones, with some missing. Here the sample spans roughly 200,000 clones, approximately 78% being singletons. The sequence derives from a woman older than 75 with COVID-19, enrolled during active disease. The V and J genes are TRBV7-3 and TRBJ1-2, with TRBD1 identical over 7 bases. The sample comprised peripheral blood. The chain's CDR3 is CASSRDSNYGYTF. DNA for the CDR3: TGTGCCAGCAGCCGGGACAGCAACTATGGCTACACCTTC. Full variable domain (remainder filled in from reference TRBV7-3 and TRBJ1-2): GAGVSQTPSNKVTEKGKYVELRCDPISGHTALYWYRQSLGQGPEFLIYFQGTGAADDSGLPNDRFFAVRPEGSVSTLKIQRTERGDSAVYLCASSRDSNYGYTFGSGTRLTVV.